The T cell receptor beta chain under discussion was sequenced for a study of cytomegalovirus exposure and HLA in healthy donors listed by TCRdb under 2017. About the investigation overall: An earlier analysis of approximately 640 of the donors reported approximately 270 Gb of sequence data and approximately 110 million unique TCR beta sequences from roughly 180 million T cells. Approximately 300 gigabases of sequencing data and around 88 million unique TCR sequences made up an early release that covered fewer than 650 HLA-typed donors. Of the 398 genotyped donors, approximately 83% fell in the genetic ancestry cluster associated with self-reported Caucasian donors. The study aimed to test whether signatures of past pathogen exposure could be identified by cataloging public T cell receptors. The T cell repertoires of 670 or so subjects were profiled by immunosequencing and related to cytomegalovirus serostatus. A separate validation cohort of roughly 120 different subjects was used in addition to the roughly 620-subject first cohort. To predict cytomegalovirus infection status, the study brought together high-throughput TCR immunosequencing, statistical association of individual TCRs with disease status, and machine learning. To study patterns of TCR occurrence, a later analysis re-analyzed previously published TCR beta repertoires from 666 donors and added high-resolution HLA genotyping. In the later analysis, no new phenotypic data were used to find candidate immune exposures; instead, reliance was placed on TCR beta sequences and their occurrence across donors. In an earlier analysis of several hundred of the donors, high-throughput TCR beta sequencing was used to judge whether each TCR beta V gene segment behaved as functional or pseudogenic. Alongside the repertoire data, information on donor age, sex, ethnicity and CMV serostatus was compiled. Genome-wide SNP genotypes for about 65% of the roughly 670 donors were used in a later genetic analysis, which treated that subset as a discovery cohort. All discovery cohort repertoires had been generated using a single sequencing platform. Class I and class II HLA loci were covered by the typing at four-digit resolution. Typing coverage differed by locus: A, B, C, DRB1 and DQB1 were typed in roughly 629-630 donors, DQA1 in about 550, DPA1 in around 600, and DPB1 in around 490. Five DR-DQ haplotypes were treated as single units for association and clustering because of strong linkage in the cohort. On average, approximately 250,000 unique TCR beta nucleotide sequences were sequenced per donor among a few hundred genotyped donors of the cohort, with around 19% of those sequences being non-productive. The paper as a whole reports these results and caveats: A total of about 150 TCR beta chains were listed by the study as associated with cytomegalovirus. A later genetic analysis associated a missense DCLRE1C variant with V-gene and J-gene trimming of TCR beta chains, and an independent cohort replicated the association. Seventeen rarely observed V segments, including chromosome 9 orphons, were excluded from the earlier analysis of several hundred of the donors because counts were too low. A further reported finding was that TCR beta sequences accurately predicted the HLA-A and HLA-B alleles for most subjects in the first cohort. In a later analysis, several top co-occurrence clusters were reported to appear linked to parvovirus B19, influenza, CMV and Epstein-Barr virus. In an earlier analysis of around 600 of the donors, most TCR beta V segments appeared in productive rearrangements about 90% or about 30% of the time, broadly matching IMGT annotations. This cohort had only TCR beta chains sequenced, and the lack of alpha or paired-chain data limited which features could be detected. Roughly uniform sequencing depth across donors was assumed in presence/absence analyses, although this assumption may not hold. Compared with the roughly 670-donor mean, donors in an Asian-associated ancestry cluster had fewer N-insertions in productive TCRs, according to a later genetic analysis. In a later analysis, the rate of TCR association differed among HLA loci, with DRB1 alleles having the most associated TCRs and HLA-C alleles having the fewest. The sequencing pipeline was judged likely to have produced a cluster of highly shared sequence variants as a technical artifact. When HLA alleles, especially DR and DQ, strongly co-occurred, TCR associations were difficult to assign to individual alleles. The classifier was reported to diagnose cytomegalovirus status with high specificity and sensitivity in both the original and validation cohorts. Most TCR sequences were seen in very few donors, while some public TCRs were found in many individuals. The 87-base-pair reads could not distinguish some IMGT-functional V segments, including TRBV6-2 and TRBV6-3, so those segments were excluded. CMV serostatus was the only immune exposure information available for the cohort. A later analysis found that most CMV-associated TCR beta chains appeared HLA-restricted, with HLA associations seemingly driven largely by CMV exposure. Because HLA typing was unavailable for some donors at each locus, only the typed subset was used in association tests. Linkage disequilibrium might explain the correlated functional status among segregating V segments, but an unknown experimental factor could not be excluded. In vitro tests confirmed that a few of the cytomegalovirus-associated TCR beta chains recognize cytomegalovirus antigens. According to the authors, the approach could potentially be generalized to other disease states and immunological phenotypes. In a later analysis, HLA-associated TCR beta chains were found to be more clonally expanded and to have lower generation probabilities than equally common non-associated chains. At a false discovery rate of 0.05, a later analysis linked about 17,000 TCR beta sequences to specific HLA alleles.

Receptor amplification or capture employed the immunoSEQ multiplex PCR assay. For the multiplex PCR, a mixture combining 60 forward primers for TCR Vbeta segments and 13 reverse primers for TCR Jbeta segments was used. The CDR3 region of rearranged TCR beta genes was amplified from genomic DNA with a multiplex PCR assay. On the Illumina HiSeq System, the amplified TCR beta libraries were sequenced as 87-base-pair reads. Under the source paper's analysis protocol: Across the 500 to 750 repertoires, a later analysis counted approximately 83 million unique TCR beta chains, approximately 10 million of which were shared by at least two donors. Raw reads were error-corrected and collapsed into unique sequences with a nearest-neighbor algorithm that merged closely related sequences to remove PCR and sequencing errors. To assign V, D and J gene segments, CDR3 sequences were aligned to IMGT reference sequences. For a sequence to be retained, a match of at least six nucleotides was required to both a V gene segment and a J gene segment. A rearrangement counted as productive if the CDR3 had no stop codons and remained in frame with V and J, and every other rearrangement counted as non-productive. Following IMGT convention, CDR3 was defined as the stretch from the second conserved V-encoded cysteine to the conserved J-encoded phenylalanine. The earlier analysis of 587 of the donors excluded any sequence lacking an unambiguous match to a single V gene segment. In an earlier analysis of a few hundred of the donors, a V segment was called functional when productive rearrangements were above 56.7%, and segregating when the standard deviation between donors exceeded 5%. A statistical classification framework was built for diagnosing cytomegalovirus status from the catalog of TCR beta chain sequences. In a later analysis, V and J genes were assigned by comparing TCR nucleotide sequences against IMGT/GENE-DB human TR gene sequences. The TCRdist pipeline was used in a later analysis to assign CDR3 sequences and most-parsimonious VDJ recombination scenarios. A later analysis defined each TCR beta chain by its CDR3 amino acid sequence plus V-gene family, and excluded reads lacking a unique V-gene family. To address suspected cross-contamination and a sequencing artifact, a later analysis removed approximately 600 highly shared, low-generation-probability nucleotide sequences. A later analysis calculated a clonal expansion index for each public chain from normalized within-repertoire ranks of inferred template counts. In a later analysis, generation probabilities were computed using a VDJ recombination model fitted to out-of-frame rearrangements, and the results were checked against IGoR. In a later analysis, TCR-TCR, TCR-HLA and TCR-CMV co-occurrence was scored with hypergeometric tests, and a repertoire-size bias correction was applied to TCR pairs. To estimate false discovery rates, a later analysis permuted the HLA or CMV assignments 20 times. In a later analysis, co-occurring TCRs were grouped using DBSCAN, with TCRdist sequence similarity added in when clustering inside HLA-allele-positive subsets. Co-occurrence clustering excluded repertoires with fewer than 30,000 or more than 120,000 public chains, plus five with anomalous nucleotide sharing. This immuneACCESS table, as held by TCRdb, lists in-frame sequences with V and J called but not all clones. Of the missing ones, under half trace to an unresolved V gene in checked studies; the others have no known cause. V and J calls and clone size come straight from that table; D and trimming were deduced from the DNA. Present in this sample are about 69,000 clones, around 70% of which were seen just once. The ten largest clones add up to about a tenth of the sample.

This clone was seen a handful of times. Its antigen is still unknown. Per-base qualities were not stored, and no clone one base away is much larger. V and J lose 1 base and 0 bases, and a span of 11 bases separates them. Including the terminal cysteine and phenylalanine, the CDR3 comprises 16 residues. The kept DNA is CDR3 alone, 48 bases in frame from the first base. CDR1 MGHRA and CDR2 YSYEKL were looked up in the germline V gene. The cohort consisted of 650 to 850 healthy bone marrow donors. At the time of sampling, every cohort member was nominally healthy, though immune exposures that went unrecorded were likely present. The donor tested CMV seronegative, placing the donor among the roughly 400 seronegative members of the cohort. Each donor provided a peripheral blood sample, and peripheral blood mononuclear cells were used for TCR beta sequencing. The Qiagen DNeasy Blood Extraction Kit was used to extract genomic DNA from the blood cell samples.

The sample taken for sequencing was PBMCs. The clonotype comes from a young woman in good health and CMV-seronegative. This chain joins TRBV4-1 to TRBJ2-3, and the D gene may be TRBD2, 6 bases matching. The CDR3 protein is CASSQVTGTSTDTQYF. The DNA reads as follows: TGCGCCAGCAGCCAAGTCACGGGGACTAGCACAGATACGCAGTATTTT.